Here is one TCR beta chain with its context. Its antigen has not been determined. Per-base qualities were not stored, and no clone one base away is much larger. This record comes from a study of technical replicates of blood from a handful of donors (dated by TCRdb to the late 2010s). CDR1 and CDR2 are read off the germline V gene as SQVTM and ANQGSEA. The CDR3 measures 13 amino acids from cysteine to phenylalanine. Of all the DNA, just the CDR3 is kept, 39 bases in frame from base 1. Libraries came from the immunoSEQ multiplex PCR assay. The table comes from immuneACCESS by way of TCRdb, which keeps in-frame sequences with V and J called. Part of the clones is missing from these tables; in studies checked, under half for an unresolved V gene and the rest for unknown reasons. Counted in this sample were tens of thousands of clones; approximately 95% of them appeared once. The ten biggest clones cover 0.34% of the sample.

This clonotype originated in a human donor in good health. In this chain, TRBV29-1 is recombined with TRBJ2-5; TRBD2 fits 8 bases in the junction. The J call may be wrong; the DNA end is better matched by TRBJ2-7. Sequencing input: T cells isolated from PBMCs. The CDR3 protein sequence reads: CSVAGTRVYEQYF. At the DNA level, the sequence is TGCAGCGTAGCCGGGACTAGAGTCTACGAGCAGTACTTC.